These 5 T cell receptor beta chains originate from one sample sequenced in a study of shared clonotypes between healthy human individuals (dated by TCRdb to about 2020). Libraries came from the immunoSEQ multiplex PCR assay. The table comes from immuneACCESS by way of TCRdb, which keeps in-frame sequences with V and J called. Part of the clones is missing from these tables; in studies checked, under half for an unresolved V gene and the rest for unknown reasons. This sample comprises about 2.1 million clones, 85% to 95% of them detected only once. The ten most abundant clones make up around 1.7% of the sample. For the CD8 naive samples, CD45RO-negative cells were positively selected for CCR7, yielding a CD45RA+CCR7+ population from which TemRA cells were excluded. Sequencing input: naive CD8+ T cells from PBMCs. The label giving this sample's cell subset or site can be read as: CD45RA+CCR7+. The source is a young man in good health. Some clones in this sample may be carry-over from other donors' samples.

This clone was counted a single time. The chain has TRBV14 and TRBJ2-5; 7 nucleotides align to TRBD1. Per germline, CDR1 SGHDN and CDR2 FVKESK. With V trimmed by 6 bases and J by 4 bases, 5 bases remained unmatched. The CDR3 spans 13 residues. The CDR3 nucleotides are TGTGCCAGCAGGTCCCGGGACAGAGAGACCCAGTACTTC. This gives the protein CASRSRDRETQYF. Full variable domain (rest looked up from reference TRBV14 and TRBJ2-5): EAGVTQFPSHSVIEKGQTVTLRCDPISGHDNLYWYRRVMGKEIKFLLHFVKESKQDESGMPNNRFLAERTGGTYSTLKVQPAELEDSGVYFCASRSRDRETQYFGPGTRLLVL.

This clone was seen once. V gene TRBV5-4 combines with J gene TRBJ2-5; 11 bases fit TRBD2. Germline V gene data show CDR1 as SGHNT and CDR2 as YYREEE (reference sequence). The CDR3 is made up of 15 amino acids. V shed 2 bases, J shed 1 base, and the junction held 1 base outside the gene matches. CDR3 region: CASSFGTSGQETQYF. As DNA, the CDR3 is TGTGCCAGCAGCTTCGGGACTAGCGGCCAAGAGACCCAGTACTTC.

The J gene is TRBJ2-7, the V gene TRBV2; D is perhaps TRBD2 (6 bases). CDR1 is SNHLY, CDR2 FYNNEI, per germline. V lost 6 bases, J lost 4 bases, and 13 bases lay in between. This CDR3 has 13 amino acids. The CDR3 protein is CASRAGPVYEQYF. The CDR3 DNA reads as TGTGCCAGCAGGGCGGGGCCAGTATACGAGCAGTACTTC.

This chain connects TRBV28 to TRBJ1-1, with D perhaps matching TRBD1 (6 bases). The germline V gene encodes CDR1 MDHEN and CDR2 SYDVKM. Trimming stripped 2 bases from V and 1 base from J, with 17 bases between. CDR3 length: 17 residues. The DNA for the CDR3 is TGTGCCAGCAGTTTAGTACCAGGGGTAGGAAAGAACACTGAAGCTTTCTTT. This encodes CASSLVPGVGKNTEAFF.

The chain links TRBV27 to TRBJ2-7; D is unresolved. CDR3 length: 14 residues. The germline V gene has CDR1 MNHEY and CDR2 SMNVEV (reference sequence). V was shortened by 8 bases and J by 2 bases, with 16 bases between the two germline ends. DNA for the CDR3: TGTGCCAGCGGTATAGGACCGGAAGCCTACGAGCAGTACTTC. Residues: CASGIGPEAYEQYF.